The text below deals with one TCR beta chain. This entry belongs to a study of blood T cell repertoires in COVID-19. Study in general: From the United States, Italy and Spain came samples of acute and convalescent COVID-19.

The CDR3 has 12 amino acids. CDR1 MNHEY and CDR2 SMNVEV come from the germline V gene (reference sequence). Trimming took 3 bases from V and 7 from J, leaving 9 bases between them. TCRdb keeps only in-frame clones here, not all; method: immunoSEQ multiplex PCR. The data show 30,000 to 40,000 clones, 80% to 85% seen once. The chain carries TRBV27 and TRBJ1-2, with D tentatively TRBD1 (5 bases). The receptor's source is a man between 60 and 70 years old with COVID-19, enrolled during active disease. The source material was peripheral blood. The CDR3 DNA sequence: TGTGCCAGCAGTTTCGCCGGGGGTGGCTACACCTTC. This gives the protein CASSFAGGGYTF.